This T cell receptor (beta chain) appears in the sequencing data of a study of blood T cell repertoires in COVID-19. Details on this clone: Other DNA sequences from this sample encode an identical CDR3 as well.

Everyone who took part was 18 to 89 years old, and they came from about 25 US areas. What the recovered Cohort 3 donors had was two negative PCRs, clearance, or symptom resolution. Trimming removed 4 bases from V and 0 bases from J, with 7 bases in between. Looked up from germline, CDR1 is SGHRS and CDR2 is YFSETQ. CDR3 size: 13 residues. Assay used: immunoSEQ multiplex PCR; TCRdb lists only in-frame clones, some missing. Of 490,000 or so clones listed, 75% to 90% were seen once; the top ten hold under 9.5%. This TCR was recovered from a woman aged 55-69 years who had recovered from COVID-19. This chain connects TRBV5-1 to TRBJ1-1; D gene ambiguous. The specimen sequenced was PBMCs or T cells enriched from blood (not recorded which). CDR3 sequence: CASSLGMNTEAFF. CDR3 nucleotides: TGCGCCAGCAGCCTAGGTATGAACACTGAAGCTTTCTTT.